The source of this T cell receptor (beta chain) is a study of shared clonotypes between healthy human individuals. CDR1 and CDR2 from the germline V gene are LNHDA and SQIVND (reference sequence). V was pared by 3 bases and J by 1 base, with 18 bases between. This CDR3 region has 17 residues. Some clones are missing from TCRdb's copy, which holds only in-frame ones; the method was immunoSEQ multiplex PCR. The sample comprises hundreds of thousands of clones, 85% to 95% of which are singletons, and over 0.1% rests with the top ten. Terminally differentiated effector memory CD45RA+ cells were left out of the naive CD8 fraction, which was CD45RO-negative and positively selected for CCR7.

Material: naive CD8+ T cells sorted from blood. The V and J genes are TRBV19 and TRBJ1-1; D possibly corresponds to TRBD1 (6 bases). This receptor was obtained from a woman in her 30s in good health. In DNA, the CDR3 is TGTGCCAGTAGTATGGGGGACCTTCAGGGGAGGAACACTGAAGCTTTCTTT. Protein sequence: CASSMGDLQGRNTEAFF.